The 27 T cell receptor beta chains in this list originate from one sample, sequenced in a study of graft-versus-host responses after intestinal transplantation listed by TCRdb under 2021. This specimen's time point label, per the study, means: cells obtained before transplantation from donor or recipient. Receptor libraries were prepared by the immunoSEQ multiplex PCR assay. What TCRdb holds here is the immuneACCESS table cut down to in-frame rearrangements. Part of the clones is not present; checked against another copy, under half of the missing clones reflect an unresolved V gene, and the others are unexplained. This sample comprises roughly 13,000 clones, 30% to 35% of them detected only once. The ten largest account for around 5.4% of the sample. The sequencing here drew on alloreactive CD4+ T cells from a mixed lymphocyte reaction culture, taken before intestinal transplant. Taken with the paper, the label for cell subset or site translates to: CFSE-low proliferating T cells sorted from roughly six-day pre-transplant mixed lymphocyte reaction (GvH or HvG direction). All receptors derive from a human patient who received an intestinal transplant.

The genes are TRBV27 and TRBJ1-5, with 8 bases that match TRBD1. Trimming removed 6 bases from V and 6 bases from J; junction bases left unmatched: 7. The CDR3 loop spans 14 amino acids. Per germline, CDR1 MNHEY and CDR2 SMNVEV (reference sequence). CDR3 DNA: TGTGCCAGCAGGGGGACAGGAATTCTTCAGCCCCAGCATTTT. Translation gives CASRGTGILQPQHF.

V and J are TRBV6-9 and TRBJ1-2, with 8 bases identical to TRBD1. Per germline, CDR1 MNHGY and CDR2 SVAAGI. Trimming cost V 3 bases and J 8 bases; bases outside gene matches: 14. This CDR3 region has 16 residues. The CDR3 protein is CASSYTRGTGGGGYTF. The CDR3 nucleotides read TGTGCCAGCAGTTACACTAGGGGTACAGGGGGTGGCGGCTACACCTTC.

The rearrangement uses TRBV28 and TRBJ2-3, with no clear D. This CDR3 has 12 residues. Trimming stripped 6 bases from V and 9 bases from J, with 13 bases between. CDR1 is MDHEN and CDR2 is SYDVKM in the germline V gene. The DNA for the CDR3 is TGTGCCAGCAGGCGTGGCGTGGGGACGCAGTATTTT. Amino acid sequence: CASRRGVGTQYF.

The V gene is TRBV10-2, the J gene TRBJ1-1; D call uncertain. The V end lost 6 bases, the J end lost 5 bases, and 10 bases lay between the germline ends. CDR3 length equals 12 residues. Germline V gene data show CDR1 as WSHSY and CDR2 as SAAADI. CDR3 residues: CASSLGNTEAFF. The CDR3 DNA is TGCGCCAGCAGCCTGGGAAATACTGAAGCTTTCTTT.

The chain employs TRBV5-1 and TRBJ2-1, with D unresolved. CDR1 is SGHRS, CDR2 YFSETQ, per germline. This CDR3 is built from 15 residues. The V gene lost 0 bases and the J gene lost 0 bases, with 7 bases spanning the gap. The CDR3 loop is CASSLDGSSYNEQFF. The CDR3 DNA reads TGCGCCAGCAGCTTGGACGGAAGCTCCTACAATGAGCAGTTCTTC.

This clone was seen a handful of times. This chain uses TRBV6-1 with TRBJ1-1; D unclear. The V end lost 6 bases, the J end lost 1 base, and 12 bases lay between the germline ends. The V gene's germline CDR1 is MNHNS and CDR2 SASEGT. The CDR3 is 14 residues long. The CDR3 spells CASRVMMGNTEAFF. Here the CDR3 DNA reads TGTGCCAGCAGGGTTATGATGGGGAACACTGAAGCTTTCTTT.

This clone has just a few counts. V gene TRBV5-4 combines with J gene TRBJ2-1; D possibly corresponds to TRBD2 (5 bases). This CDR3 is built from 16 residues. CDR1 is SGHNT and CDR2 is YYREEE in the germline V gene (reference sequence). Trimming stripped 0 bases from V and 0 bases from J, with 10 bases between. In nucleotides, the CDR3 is TGTGCCAGCAGCTTGGCCAAGCGGAGCTCCTACAATGAGCAGTTCTTC. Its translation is CASSLAKRSSYNEQFF.

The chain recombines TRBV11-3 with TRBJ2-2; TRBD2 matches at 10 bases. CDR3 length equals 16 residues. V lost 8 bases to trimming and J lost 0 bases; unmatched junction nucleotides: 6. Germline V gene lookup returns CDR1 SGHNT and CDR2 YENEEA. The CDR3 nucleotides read TGTGCCAGCTCCAGAACTAGCGGGACGAACACCGGGGAGCTGTTTTTT. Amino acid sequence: CASSRTSGTNTGELFF.

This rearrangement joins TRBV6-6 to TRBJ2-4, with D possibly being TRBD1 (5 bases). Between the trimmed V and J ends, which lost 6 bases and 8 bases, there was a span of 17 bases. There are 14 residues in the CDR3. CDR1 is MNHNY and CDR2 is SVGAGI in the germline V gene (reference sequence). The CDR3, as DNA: TGTGCCAGCAGCAGGACACGGTCGGCACACATTCAGTACTTC. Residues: CASSRTRSAHIQYF.

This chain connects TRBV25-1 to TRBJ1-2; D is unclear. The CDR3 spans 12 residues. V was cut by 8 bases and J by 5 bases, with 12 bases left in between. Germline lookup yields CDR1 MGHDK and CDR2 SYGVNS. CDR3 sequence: CASSTELYGYTF. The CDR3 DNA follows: TGTGCCAGCTCAACAGAGCTATATGGCTACACCTTC.

CDR3 region: CASINANKSQSRANVLTF. DNA for the CDR3: TGTGCCAGCATTAACGCCAATAAGTCACAAAGTCGGGCCAACGTCCTGACTTTC. The rearrangement joins TRBV5-6 to TRBJ2-6; D not resolved. Germline V gene lookup returns CDR1 SGHDT and CDR2 YYEEEE. The CDR3 runs to 18 residues. V lost 6 bases and J lost 5, with 24 bases in between.

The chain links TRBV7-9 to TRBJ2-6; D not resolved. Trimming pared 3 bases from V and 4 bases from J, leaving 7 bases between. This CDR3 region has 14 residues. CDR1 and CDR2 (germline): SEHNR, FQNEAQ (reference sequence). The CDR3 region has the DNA TGTGCCAGCAGCTTTGGCGCAGGGGCCAACGTCCTGACTTTC. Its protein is CASSFGAGANVLTF.

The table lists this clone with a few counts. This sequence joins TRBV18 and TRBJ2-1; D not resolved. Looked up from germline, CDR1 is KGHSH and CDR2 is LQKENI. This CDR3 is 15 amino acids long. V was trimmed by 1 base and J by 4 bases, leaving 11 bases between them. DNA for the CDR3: TGTGCCAGCTCACCACAGTATGGACGTTACAATGAGCAGTTCTTC. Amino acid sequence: CASSPQYGRYNEQFF. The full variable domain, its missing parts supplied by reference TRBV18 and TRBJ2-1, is NAGVMQNPRHLVRRRGQEARLRCSPMKGHSHVYWYRQLPEEGLKFMVYLQKENIIDESGMPKERFSAEFPKEGPSILRIQQVVRGDSAAYFCASSPQYGRYNEQFFGPGTRLTVL.

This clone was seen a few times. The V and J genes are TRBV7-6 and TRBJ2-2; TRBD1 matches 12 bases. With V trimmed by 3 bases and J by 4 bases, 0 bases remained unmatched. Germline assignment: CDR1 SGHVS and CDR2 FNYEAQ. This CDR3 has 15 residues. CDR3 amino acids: CASSLGQGATGELFF. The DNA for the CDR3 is TGTGCCAGCAGCTTGGGACAGGGGGCCACCGGGGAGCTGTTTTTT. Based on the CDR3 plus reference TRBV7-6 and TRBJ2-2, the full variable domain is GAGVSQSPRYKVTKRGQDVALRCDPISGHVSLYWYRQALGQGPEFLTYFNYEAQQDKSGLPNDRFSAERPEGSISTLTIQRTEQRDSAMYRCASSLGQGATGELFFGEGSRLTVL.

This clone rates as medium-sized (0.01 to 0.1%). The DNA for the CDR3 is TGTGCCAGCACCTCCTTCTCTGCGACCTACGAGCAGTACTTC. Its translation is CASTSFSATYEQYF. J is TRBJ2-7 and V is TRBV7-2; no clear D. The CDR3 consists of 14 residues. Germline V CDR1 and CDR2: SGHTA, FQGNSA. V lost 7 bases to trimming and J lost 2 bases, with 15 bases between them.

The CDR3 region is CASSFRVSTDTQYF. In nucleotides, the CDR3 is TGTGCCAGCAGTTTCCGGGTCAGCACAGATACGCAGTATTTT. The chain recombines TRBV27 with TRBJ2-3; D is unclear. The CDR3 totals 14 residues. Between the trimmed V and J ends, which lost 3 bases and 0 bases, there was a span of 7 bases. The germline CDR1 and CDR2 sequences are MNHEY and SMNVEV (reference sequence).

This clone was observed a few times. As DNA, the CDR3 is TGTGCCAGCAGCTTCGGCTGGACTAGAGGTGGAGATACGCAGTATTTT. Translation gives CASSFGWTRGGDTQYF. This chain links TRBV5-6 with TRBJ2-3; 7 bases line up with TRBD2. This CDR3 comprises 16 residues. Germline-derived CDR1 and CDR2 are SGHDT and YYEEEE. Trimming removed 2 bases from V and 5 bases from J; junction bases left unmatched: 11.

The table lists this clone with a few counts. The CDR3 coding sequence is TGCGCCAGCACCCTCACAACTACCGCCGGGGATACGCAGTATTTT. It yields the protein CASTLTTTAGDTQYF. The chain carries TRBV5-1 and TRBJ2-3; D not certain. The ends were cut back, 6 bases at V and 6 bases at J, with 20 bases in the middle. The germline CDR1 and CDR2 sequences are SGHRS and YFSETQ. This CDR3 region has 15 residues. The full variable domain, with the rest looked up from reference TRBV5-1 and TRBJ2-3, is KAGVTQTPRYLIKTRGQQVTLSCSPISGHRSVSWYQQTPGQGLQFLFEYFSETQRNKGNFPGRFSGRQFSNSRSEMNVSTLELGDSALYLCASTLTTTAGDTQYFGPGTRLTVL.

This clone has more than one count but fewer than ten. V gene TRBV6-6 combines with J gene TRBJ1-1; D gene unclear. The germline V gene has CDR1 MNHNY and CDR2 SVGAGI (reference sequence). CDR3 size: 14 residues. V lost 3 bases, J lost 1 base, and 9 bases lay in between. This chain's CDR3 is CASSYGQENTEAFF. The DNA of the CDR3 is TGTGCCAGCAGTTATGGGCAGGAGAACACTGAAGCTTTCTTT.

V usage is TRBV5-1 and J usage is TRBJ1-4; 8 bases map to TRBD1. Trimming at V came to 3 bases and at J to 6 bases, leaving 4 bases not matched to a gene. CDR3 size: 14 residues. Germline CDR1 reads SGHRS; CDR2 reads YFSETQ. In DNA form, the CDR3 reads TGCGCCAGCAGCTCCGGGACAGGCCATGAAAAACTGTTTTTT. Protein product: CASSSGTGHEKLFF.

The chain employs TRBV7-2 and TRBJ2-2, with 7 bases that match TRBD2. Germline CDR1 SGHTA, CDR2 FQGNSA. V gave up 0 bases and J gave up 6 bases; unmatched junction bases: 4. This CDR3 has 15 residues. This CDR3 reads CASSLAGGPSGELFF. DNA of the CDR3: TGTGCCAGCAGCTTAGCGGGAGGGCCTTCCGGGGAGCTGTTTTTT.

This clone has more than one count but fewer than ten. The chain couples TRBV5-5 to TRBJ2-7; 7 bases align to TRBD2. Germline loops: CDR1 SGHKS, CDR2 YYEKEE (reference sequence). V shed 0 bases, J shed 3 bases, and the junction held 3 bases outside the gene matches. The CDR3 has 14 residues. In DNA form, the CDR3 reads TGTGCCAGCAGCTTGGCGGGAGGCCACTACGAGCAGTACTTC. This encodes CASSLAGGHYEQYF.

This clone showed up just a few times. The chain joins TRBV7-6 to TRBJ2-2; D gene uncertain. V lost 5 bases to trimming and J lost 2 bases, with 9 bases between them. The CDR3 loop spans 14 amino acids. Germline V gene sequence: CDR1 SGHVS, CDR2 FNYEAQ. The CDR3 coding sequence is TGTGCCAGCAGCATCGGAATTAACACCGGGGAGCTGTTTTTT. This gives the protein CASSIGINTGELFF.

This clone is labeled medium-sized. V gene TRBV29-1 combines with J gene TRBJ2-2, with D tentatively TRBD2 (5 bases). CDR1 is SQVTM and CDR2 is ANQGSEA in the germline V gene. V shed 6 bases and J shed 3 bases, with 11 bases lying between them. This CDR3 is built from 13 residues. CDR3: CSVRIGDTGELFF. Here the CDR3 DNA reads TGCAGCGTCCGAATCGGGGACACCGGGGAGCTGTTTTTT.

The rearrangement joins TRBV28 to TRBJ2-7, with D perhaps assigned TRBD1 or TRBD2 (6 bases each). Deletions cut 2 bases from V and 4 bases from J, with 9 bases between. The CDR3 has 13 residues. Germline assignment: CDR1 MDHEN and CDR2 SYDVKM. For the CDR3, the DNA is TGTGCCAGCAGTTTAGGGGGGCTATACGAGCAGTACTTC. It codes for CASSLGGLYEQYF.

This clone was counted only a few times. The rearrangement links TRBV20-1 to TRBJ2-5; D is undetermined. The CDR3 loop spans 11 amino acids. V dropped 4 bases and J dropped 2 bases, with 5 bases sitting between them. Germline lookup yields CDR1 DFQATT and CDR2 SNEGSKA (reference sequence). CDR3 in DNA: TGCAGTGCTACTCGTCAAGAGACCCAGTACTTC. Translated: CSATRQETQYF.

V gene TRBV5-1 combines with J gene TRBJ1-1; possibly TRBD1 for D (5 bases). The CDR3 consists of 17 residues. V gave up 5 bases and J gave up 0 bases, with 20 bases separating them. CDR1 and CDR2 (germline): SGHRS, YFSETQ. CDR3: CASSSIRGGVVNTEAFF. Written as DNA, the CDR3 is TGCGCCAGCAGTTCTATCCGAGGAGGGGTGGTGAACACTGAAGCTTTCTTT.